This entry describes one T cell receptor (beta chain). The sample comes from a study of T cells in Graves' hyperthyroidism and ophthalmopathy. Template material for amplifying TCR beta CDR3 regions consisted of RNA transcripts. HTBI primers were the set used in a first-round RT-PCR of the TCR CDR3. TCRdb passed the multiplex PCR reads through MiXCR, listing each CDR3 protein once. The sample has some 800,000 distinct CDR3 sequences, more than 30% seen once; the top ten hold 8% to 9%. Sequencing used blood. This receptor was obtained from a man younger than 30 with Graves' hyperthyroidism.

The CDR3 region has the DNA TGCGCCAGCAGCTTGGCTCGGGACAGGGGTAATCAGCCCCAGCATTTT. Translated, it gives CASSLARDRGNQPQHF. The rearrangement joins TRBV5-1 to TRBJ1-5; 10 nucleotides align to TRBD1. The germline gives CDR1 SGHRS, CDR2 YFSETQ. V was clipped by 0 bases and J by 4 bases; unmatched bases: 4. This CDR3 comprises 16 residues.